The 30 T cell receptor beta chains reported below all come from one sample, sequenced in a study of OX40 agonist ivuxolimab in advanced cancers. Clones were read by immunoSEQ multiplex PCR, and TCRdb kept only the in-frame ones, dropping some. Here the sample spans tens of thousands of clones, more than 75% being singletons. The sample consisted of CD4+ or CD8+ T cells sorted from blood, taken in a trial of the OX40 agonist ivuxolimab. The source of these receptors is an adult with an advanced solid tumor such as melanoma, head and neck, liver or kidney cancer.

The chain couples TRBV5-1 to TRBJ2-5; D is perhaps TRBD1 (7 bases). The CDR3 is 16 residues long. The germline V gene has CDR1 SGHRS and CDR2 YFSETQ. V was trimmed by 0 bases and J by 2 bases, leaving 14 bases between them. CDR3 in amino acids: CASSLAGGGGQETQYF. CDR3 sequence (DNA): TGCGCCAGCAGCTTGGCCGGAGGGGGCGGGCAAGAGACCCAGTACTTC. The entire variable domain, with the rest obtained from reference TRBV5-1 and TRBJ2-5, is as follows: KAGVTQTPRYLIKTRGQQVTLSCSPISGHRSVSWYQQTPGQGLQFLFEYFSETQRNKGNFPGRFSGRQFSNSRSEMNVSTLELGDSALYLCASSLAGGGGQETQYFGPGTRLLVL.

The chain carries TRBV16 and TRBJ2-7; D gene ambiguous. CDR1 is KGHSY, CDR2 FQNENV, per germline. V was trimmed by 2 bases and J by 1 base, leaving 3 bases between them. The CDR3 length is 12 residues. CDR3 sequence reads: CASSQVSYEQYF. CDR3 DNA: TGTGCCAGCAGCCAAGTGTCCTACGAGCAGTACTTC.

This chain joins TRBV15 and TRBJ2-7, with a tentative D call TRBD1 (6 bases). CDR3 size: 16 residues. Germline V lookup: CDR1 LNHNV, CDR2 YYDKDF (reference sequence). The germline V and J ends were trimmed by 0 bases and 0 bases, with 12 bases remaining between them. The CDR3 nucleotides are TGTGCCACCAGCAGAGAGGGGGCAGGGAGCTCCTACGAGCAGTACTTC. It yields the protein CATSREGAGSSYEQYF.

J is TRBJ2-7 and V is TRBV9; 7 positions match TRBD2. In germline, CDR1 is SGDLS, CDR2 YYNGEE. The ends lost 0 bases at V and 5 bases at J; junction bases unmatched: 17. The CDR3 loop spans 18 amino acids. CDR3 residues: CASSVGGGVAGRIDEQYF. The CDR3 DNA reads TGTGCCAGCAGCGTAGGGGGAGGAGTAGCCGGGAGGATCGACGAGCAGTACTTC.

The chain employs TRBV9 and TRBJ2-1, with D perhaps matching TRBD2 (5 bases). Germline V gene data show CDR1 as SGDLS and CDR2 as YYNGEE. Between the trimmed V and J ends, which lost 3 bases and 5 bases, there was a span of 9 bases. The CDR3 spans 13 residues. CDR3 residues: CASSGGVNNEQFF. The CDR3 nucleotides are TGTGCCAGCAGCGGGGGAGTAAACAATGAGCAGTTCTTC.

As concerns this clone: Other DNA sequences from this sample encode an identical CDR3 as well. The chain links TRBV27 to TRBJ1-5; D call uncertain. CDR3 size: 14 residues. V lost 3 bases and J 7 bases, leaving 13 bases between the germline ends. Germline V CDR1 and CDR2: MNHEY, SMNVEV (reference sequence). CDR3 nucleotide sequence: TGTGCCAGCAGTTTGCGGCAGGTCGGGCAGCCCCAGCATTTT. It encodes CASSLRQVGQPQHF.

This chain links TRBV2 with TRBJ2-1; D gene ambiguous. V was shortened by 4 bases and J by 5 bases, with 21 bases between the two germline ends. Germline V lookup: CDR1 SNHLY, CDR2 FYNNEI. This CDR3 contains 17 residues. DNA of the CDR3: TGTGCCAGCAGTGGTAGGGCAGACGATATACTGAACAATGAGCAGTTCTTC. Translated: CASSGRADDILNNEQFF.

The chain is built from TRBV2 and TRBJ2-7, with 11 bases fitting TRBD2. Germline assignment: CDR1 SNHLY and CDR2 FYNNEI. CDR3 length equals 15 residues. The junction had 10 bases not matched to a gene; V was cut back by 6 bases and J by 6 bases. The CDR3 DNA reads as TGTGCCAGCAGGGGGAAGACTAGCGGGATCCCCGAGCAGTACTTC. Its protein product is CASRGKTSGIPEQYF.

The V gene is TRBV6-1, the J gene TRBJ2-4; TRBD1 matches 8 bases. The CDR3 spans 12 residues. CDR1 and CDR2 (germline): MNHNS, SASEGT. The J segment lost 15 bases and the V segment lost 6 bases, leaving 10 bases of the junction unmatched. The CDR3 nucleotides read TGTGCCAGCAGCAGATTGGACAGGGATGGGTACTTC. Protein product: CASSRLDRDGYF.

The V gene is TRBV5-1, the J gene TRBJ2-5; 10 bases fit TRBD2. Losses at the gene ends were 7 bases for V and 3 bases for J; bases not matched to a gene: 12. Germline-derived CDR1 and CDR2 are SGHRS and YFSETQ. This CDR3 spans 16 amino acids. The CDR3: CASGQGVTSGEETQYF. CDR3 coding DNA: TGCGCCAGCGGACAGGGCGTCACTAGCGGGGAAGAGACCCAGTACTTC.

The chain couples TRBV7-2 to TRBJ2-5; 8 bases agree with TRBD1. Per germline, CDR1 SGHTA and CDR2 FQGNSA. V was clipped by 7 bases and J by 11 bases; unmatched bases: 12. CDR3 length: 13 residues. CDR3 in amino acids: CASTMGQGAGQYF. The CDR3 nucleotides read TGTGCCAGCACCATGGGTCAGGGGGCAGGGCAGTACTTC.

The chain carries TRBV7-9 and TRBJ2-5; D is ambiguous. Germline loops: CDR1 SEHNR, CDR2 FQNEAQ (reference sequence). V dropped 4 bases and J dropped 4 bases, with 19 bases sitting between them. CDR3 size: 16 residues. This CDR3 reads CASSSRFANSGETQYF. In DNA, the CDR3 is TGTGCCAGCAGCTCAAGGTTCGCGAATAGTGGAGAGACCCAGTACTTC.

This chain joins TRBV6-6 and TRBJ2-3, with 9 bases lining up with TRBD1. V trimming: 6 bases; J trimming: 6 bases; junction bases outside the gene matches: 10. The CDR3 is 15 amino acids. Germline CDR1 and CDR2: MNHNY and SVGAGI (reference sequence). The CDR3 region is CASRDYGTGTDTQYF. CDR3 coding DNA: TGTGCCAGCAGGGACTATGGGACAGGGACGGATACGCAGTATTTT.

V and J are TRBV7-9 and TRBJ1-4; 8 bases fit TRBD1. Germline assignment: CDR1 SEHNR and CDR2 FQNEAQ (reference sequence). The CDR3 contains 13 residues. V was pared by 5 bases and J by 7 bases, with 3 bases of the junction left unmatched. The CDR3 DNA sequence: TGTGCCAGCAGCACCGGACAGGGTGAAAAACTGTTTTTT. Its protein product is CASSTGQGEKLFF.

The chain uses TRBV2 and TRBJ2-3, with TRBD1 matching 8 bases. V gave up 3 bases and J gave up 6 bases; unmatched junction bases: 11. Germline V gene sequence: CDR1 SNHLY, CDR2 FYNNEI. The CDR3 runs 16 residues. In DNA form, the CDR3 reads TGTGCCAGCAGTGATACTCAATTGGACAGGGCCGATACGCAGTATTTT. Translation gives CASSDTQLDRADTQYF.

This chain joins TRBV2 and TRBJ2-5, with 7 nucleotides matching TRBD1. The CDR3 extends over 14 amino acids. CDR1 and CDR2 from the germline V gene are SNHLY and FYNNEI. V trimming: 1 base; J trimming: 5 bases; junction bases outside the gene matches: 4. The CDR3 bases are TGTGCCAGCAGTGAAGACAGGGGCGGCGAGACCCAGTACTTC. Translated: CASSEDRGGETQYF.

CDR3 in DNA: TGCGCCAGCAGGGATCAGGGCCAGCCCCAGCATTTT. Translated, it gives CASRDQGQPQHF. This chain uses TRBV10-2 with TRBJ1-5; weak D call: TRBD1 (5 bases). Germline assignment: CDR1 WSHSY and CDR2 SAAADI. V dropped 6 bases and J dropped 7 bases, with 10 bases sitting between them. CDR3 size: 12 residues.

The sample holds one count of this clone. V gene TRBV5-1 combines with J gene TRBJ2-1, with 10 nucleotides matching TRBD2. The CDR3 has 15 amino acids. Losses at the gene ends were 9 bases for V and 6 bases for J; bases not matched to a gene: 12. Germline CDR1 and CDR2: SGHRS and YFSETQ. Written as DNA, the CDR3 is TGCGCCACCCGTAAGCGGGAGGGTACTGGCAATGAGCAGTTCTTC. Translating it yields CATRKREGTGNEQFF.

This rearrangement joins TRBV6-1 to TRBJ1-2; 7 nucleotides line up with TRBD1. The CDR3 is 14 residues long. The germline CDR1 and CDR2 sequences are MNHNS and SASEGT. The V segment lost 7 bases and the J segment 1 base; nucleotides outside the gene matches: 6. The CDR3 protein is CASTEQGFNYGYTF. The CDR3 DNA sequence: TGTGCCAGCACCGAACAGGGGTTTAACTATGGCTACACCTTC.

This chain joins TRBV6-4 and TRBJ2-1; weak D call: TRBD2 (6 bases). The CDR3 runs 14 residues. With 6 bases removed from V and 9 bases from J, the gap between germline ends came to 18 bases. CDR1 is MRHNA and CDR2 is SNTAGT in the germline V gene. The CDR3 region is CASSQDRVGGEQFF. CDR3 in DNA: TGTGCCAGCAGCCAAGACAGAGTGGGGGGTGAGCAGTTCTTC.

The gene calls are TRBV30 and TRBJ2-7; TRBD1 aligns across 7 bases. Germline V CDR1 and CDR2: GTSNPN, SVGIG (reference sequence). The CDR3 has 15 amino acids. V dropped 3 bases and J dropped 3; count of bases not matched to a gene: 11. This CDR3 is CAWSQGQALGYEQYF. Written as DNA, the CDR3 is TGTGCCTGGAGCCAAGGACAGGCCCTTGGCTACGAGCAGTACTTC.

V and J are TRBV30 and TRBJ2-3, with unresolved D. There are 13 residues in the CDR3. Germline loops: CDR1 GTSNPN, CDR2 SVGIG (reference sequence). Trimming shortened V by 5 bases and J by 1 base, and 10 bases separated the two germline ends. CDR3 sequence (DNA): TGTGCCTGGCGGGCTAGAGGCACAGATACGCAGTATTTT. This sequence encodes CAWRARGTDTQYF. Full variable domain (remainder filled in from reference TRBV30 and TRBJ2-3): SQTIHQWPATLVQPVGSPLSLECTVEGTSNPNLYWYRQAAGRGLQLLFYSVGIGQISSEVPQNLSASRPQDRQFILSSKKLLLSDSGFYLCAWRARGTDTQYFGPGTRLTVL.

The genes are TRBV4-1 and TRBJ2-3; 10 nucleotides align to TRBD1. Germline-derived CDR1 and CDR2 are MGHRA and YSYEKL. The J segment lost 7 bases and the V segment lost 4 bases, leaving 8 bases of the junction unmatched. The CDR3 covers 15 residues. The CDR3 region has the DNA TGCGCCAGCAGCCGGGAGAGGGACAGGGGATATACGCAGTATTTT. It specifies CASSRERDRGYTQYF.

The chain uses TRBV5-1 and TRBJ2-6, with D possibly matching TRBD1 (6 bases). The CDR3 length is 15 residues. CDR1 is SGHRS and CDR2 is YFSETQ in the germline V gene. Deletions cut 2 bases from V and 4 bases from J, with 10 bases between. The DNA for the CDR3 is TGCGCCAGCAGCTTACTGGGGGCCGGGGCCAACGTCCTGACTTTC. As protein: CASSLLGAGANVLTF.

The gene calls are TRBV4-1 and TRBJ2-2; 7 nucleotides agree with TRBD1. V lost 1 base to trimming and J lost 2 bases; unmatched junction nucleotides: 7. The CDR3 sequence is 17 residues long. Germline lookup yields CDR1 MGHRA and CDR2 YSYEKL. This CDR3 reads CASSQGPGQYNTGELFF. The CDR3 DNA sequence: TGCGCCAGCAGCCAAGGCCCGGGACAGTATAACACCGGGGAGCTGTTTTTT.

V usage is TRBV19 and J usage is TRBJ1-1; 7 nucleotides align to TRBD1. CDR1 and CDR2 from the germline V gene are LNHDA and SQIVND (reference sequence). The length of the CDR3 is 16 residues. V shed 3 bases and J 0 bases; nucleotides not matched to a gene: 7. The CDR3 sequence: CASSIHRQGLNTEAFF. The CDR3 DNA is TGTGCCAGTAGTATTCACCGACAGGGATTGAACACTGAAGCTTTCTTT.

The rearrangement uses TRBV18 and TRBJ2-5, with 7 bases lining up with TRBD1. The V segment lost 4 bases and the J segment 7 bases; nucleotides outside the gene matches: 12. The CDR3 is 15 residues long. CDR1 and CDR2 (germline): KGHSH, LQKENI. CDR3 protein: CASSLKERGLGTQYF. The CDR3 coding sequence is TGTGCCAGCTCACTCAAGGAAAGGGGGCTGGGGACCCAGTACTTC.

This clone has just one count. The chain is built from TRBV5-8 and TRBJ1-2; 7 bases align to TRBD1. The CDR3 is made up of 12 amino acids. Trimming took 2 bases from V and 7 from J; bases not matched to a gene: 2. In germline, CDR1 is SGHTS, CDR2 YDEGEE. In DNA form, the CDR3 reads TGTGCCAGCAGCTTCCCAGGGGGTGGCTACACCTTC. It yields the protein CASSFPGGGYTF.

CDR3 in amino acids: CASSRDTDTQYF. CDR3 coding DNA: TGTGCCAGTAGTAGGGACACAGATACGCAGTATTTT. This chain links TRBV19 with TRBJ2-3; D is uncertain. CDR1 is LNHDA and CDR2 is SQIVND in the germline V gene (reference sequence). The V gene lost 4 bases and the J gene lost 2 bases, with 4 bases spanning the gap. This CDR3 comprises 12 residues.

The chain combines TRBV5-6 with TRBJ1-2; 9 nucleotides agree with TRBD1. In germline, CDR1 is SGHDT, CDR2 YYEEEE. The CDR3 runs to 16 residues. The ends lost 4 bases at V and 1 base at J; junction bases unmatched: 8. The CDR3: CASSIGGTGINYGYTF. CDR3 DNA sequence: TGTGCCAGCAGCATTGGGGGGACAGGGATTAACTATGGCTACACCTTC. The whole variable domain, remainder taken from reference TRBV5-6 and TRBJ1-2, is DAGVTQSPTHLIKTRGQQVTLRCSPKSGHDTVSWYQQALGQGPQFIFQYYEEEERQRGNFPDRFSGHQFPNYSSELNVNALLLGDSALYLCASSIGGTGINYGYTFGSGTRLTVV.